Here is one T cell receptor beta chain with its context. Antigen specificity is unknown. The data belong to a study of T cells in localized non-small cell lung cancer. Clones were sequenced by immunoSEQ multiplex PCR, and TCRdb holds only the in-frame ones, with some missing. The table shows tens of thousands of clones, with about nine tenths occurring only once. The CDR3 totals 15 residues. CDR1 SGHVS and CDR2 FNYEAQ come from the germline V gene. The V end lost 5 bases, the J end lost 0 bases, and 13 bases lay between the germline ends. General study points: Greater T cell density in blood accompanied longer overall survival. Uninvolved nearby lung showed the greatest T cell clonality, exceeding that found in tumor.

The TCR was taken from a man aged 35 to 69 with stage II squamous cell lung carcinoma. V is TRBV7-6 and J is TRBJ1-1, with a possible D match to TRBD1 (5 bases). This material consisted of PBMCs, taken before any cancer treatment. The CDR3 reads CASSPDATVNTEAFF. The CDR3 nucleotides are TGTGCCAGCAGCCCGGACGCGACAGTGAACACTGAAGCTTTCTTT.